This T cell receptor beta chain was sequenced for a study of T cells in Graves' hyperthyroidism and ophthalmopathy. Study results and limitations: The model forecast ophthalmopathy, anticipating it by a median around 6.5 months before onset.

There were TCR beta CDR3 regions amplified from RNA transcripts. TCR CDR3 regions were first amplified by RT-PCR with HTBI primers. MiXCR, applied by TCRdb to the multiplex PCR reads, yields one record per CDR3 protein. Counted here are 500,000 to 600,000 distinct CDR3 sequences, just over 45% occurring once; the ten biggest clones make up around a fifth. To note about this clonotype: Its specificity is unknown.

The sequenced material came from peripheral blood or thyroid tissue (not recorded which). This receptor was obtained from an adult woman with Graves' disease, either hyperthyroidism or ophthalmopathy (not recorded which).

The CDR3 nucleotides are TGTGCCAGCAGCTTAATGGATAATTCACCCCTCCACTTT. Amino acids: CASSLMDNSPLHF. The chain joins TRBV7-2 to TRBJ1-6, with D unresolved. V lost 2 bases and J lost 5, with 4 bases in between. Germline V gene lookup returns CDR1 SGHTA and CDR2 FQGNSA. This CDR3 contains 13 residues. Full variable domain (outside the CDR3, taken from reference TRBV7-2 and TRBJ1-6): GAGVSQSPSNKVTEKGKDVELRCDPISGHTALYWYRQSLGQGLEFLIYFQGNSAPDKSGLPSDRFSAERTGGSVSTLTIQRTQQEDSAVYLCASSLMDNSPLHFGNGTRLTVT.